These 28 T cell receptor beta chains originate from one sample sequenced in a study of T cells in Graves' hyperthyroidism and ophthalmopathy. The investigators amplified TCR beta CDR3 regions from RNA transcripts. A first-round RT-PCR of the TCR CDR3 used the HTBI primer set. TCRdb re-derived calls from the multiplex PCR reads in MiXCR, one entry per CDR3 protein. The sample records 650,000 to 750,000 distinct CDR3 sequences, around 13% being singletons. The sample was blood. These receptors were obtained from a young woman with Graves' hyperthyroidism.

This sequence joins TRBV18 and TRBJ2-7; D might be TRBD2 (6 bases). The germline V gene has CDR1 KGHSH and CDR2 LQKENI. CDR3 size: 17 residues. V was trimmed by 0 bases and J by 3 bases, leaving 18 bases between them. Here the CDR3 reads CASSPPGGGGMNYEQYF. In nucleotides, the CDR3 is TGTGCCAGCTCACCACCGGGGGGAGGCGGGATGAACTACGAGCAGTACTTC.

This clonotype was recorded a few times. The J gene is TRBJ2-7, the V gene TRBV19; TRBD2 might be the D (5 bases). The germline V gene encodes CDR1 LNHDA and CDR2 SQIVND (reference sequence). This CDR3 spans 14 amino acids. Trimming left V 1 base short and J 3 bases short, with 10 bases between. The CDR3 reads CASSIVAGVYEQYF. The CDR3 DNA reads TGTGCCAGTAGTATAGTAGCCGGGGTCTACGAGCAGTACTTC.

The chain is built from TRBV19 and TRBJ1-4; 8 bases agree with TRBD1. CDR1 LNHDA and CDR2 SQIVND come from the germline V gene (reference sequence). The trim removed 5 bases at V and 5 bases at J, leaving 7 bases unmatched. This CDR3 is 15 amino acids long. The CDR3 DNA sequence: TGTGCCAGTAGTCCCCGGACAGGGTGGAATGAAAAACTGTTTTTT. Translated: CASSPRTGWNEKLFF.

This clonotype appeared a few times. The V call is TRBV7-9, the J call TRBJ2-7; 9 positions match TRBD1. V trimming: 1 base; J trimming: 4 bases; junction bases outside the gene matches: 11. CDR1 SEHNR and CDR2 FQNEAQ come from the germline V gene (reference sequence). The CDR3 has 17 amino acids. CDR3 sequence: CASSLEVWGQGVYEQYF. CDR3 coding DNA: TGTGCCAGCAGCTTAGAAGTTTGGGGACAGGGCGTTTACGAGCAGTACTTC.

This clonotype was seen a handful of times. The chain joins TRBV12-3 or TRBV12-4 to TRBJ2-3; TRBD2 matches at 10 bases. The CDR3 is 15 residues long. After removal of 6 bases from V and 5 bases from J, the junction contained 8 bases not matched to a gene. Here the CDR3 DNA reads TGTGCCAGCAGCCCAGCGGGAGGGCCAAAAGATACGCAGTATTTT. Its translation is CASSPAGGPKDTQYF.

The V call is TRBV20-1, the J call TRBJ2-7, with 8 bases aligning to TRBD1. J was trimmed by 0 bases and V by 1 base; bases with no gene match: 5. This CDR3 is 15 amino acids long. Germline V lookup: CDR1 DFQATT, CDR2 SNEGSKA (reference sequence). Written as DNA, the CDR3 is TGCAGTGCTAGAGCCCCGGGACAGGCCTCCTACGAGCAGTACTTC. Its protein is CSARAPGQASYEQYF.

This chain connects TRBV20-1 to TRBJ2-7, with a weak D call TRBD1 (6 bases). In germline, CDR1 is DFQATT, CDR2 SNEGSKA (reference sequence). V lost 3 bases and J lost 4, with 13 bases in between. This CDR3 is built from 13 residues. The CDR3 DNA is TGCAGTGCTAGCAGGGACAATGGATACGAGCAGTACTTC. This translates into CSASRDNGYEQYF.

Many counts were recorded for this clonotype. V is TRBV3-1 and J is TRBJ2-7; D remains ambiguous. CDR3 size: 13 residues. The V gene lost 4 bases and the J gene lost 5 bases, with 12 bases spanning the gap. Germline CDR1 and CDR2: LGHDT and YNNKEL (reference sequence). CDR3 residues: CASSRAAINEQYF. CDR3 DNA sequence: TGTGCCAGCAGCCGGGCGGCAATTAACGAGCAGTACTTC.

This clonotype has ten or more counts. The CDR3 DNA sequence: TGCAGTGCTAGAGATATCGGACTCGGCTCCTACGAGCAGTACTTC. Translation gives CSARDIGLGSYEQYF. This chain joins TRBV20-1 and TRBJ2-7; maybe TRBD2 (5 bases). CDR1 is DFQATT and CDR2 is SNEGSKA in the germline V gene (reference sequence). V was clipped by 0 bases and J by 0 bases, with 12 bases between them. The CDR3 is 15 residues long.

This clonotype turned up a few times. This sequence joins TRBV20-1 and TRBJ2-3, with a possible D match to TRBD1 (5 bases). Trimming took 3 bases from V and 3 from J, leaving 16 bases between them. This CDR3 has 15 residues. Germline CDR1 and CDR2: DFQATT and SNEGSKA (reference sequence). The CDR3 sequence: CSASWARAGTDTQYF. In DNA form, the CDR3 reads TGCAGTGCTAGCTGGGCCAGGGCTGGGACAGATACGCAGTATTTT.

This clonotype was seen once. A much larger clone sits a single nucleotide away, making a read error possible. This rearrangement joins TRBV4-3 to TRBJ1-5; D is perhaps TRBD1 (5 bases). This CDR3 has 15 residues. Germline V CDR1 and CDR2: LGHNA, YSLEER. Trimming shortened V by 0 bases and J by 6 bases, and 12 bases separated the two germline ends. CDR3 sequence (DNA): TGCGCCAGCAGCCAAGACGTCGGGGGTGGTCAGCCCCAGCATTTT. It encodes CASSQDVGGGQPQHF.

In its sample, this clonotype was seen a few times. The rearrangement joins TRBV5-1 to TRBJ2-1; 12 nucleotides match TRBD2. The CDR3 covers 19 residues. Germline values: CDR1 SGHRS, CDR2 YFSETQ. V was pared by 0 bases and J by 9 bases, with 16 bases of the junction left unmatched. CDR3 in amino acids: CASSLGTGGSGLAGIEQFF. CDR3 nucleotide sequence: TGCGCCAGCAGCTTGGGGACAGGGGGAAGCGGACTAGCGGGGATTGAGCAGTTCTTC.

This clonotype was picked up many times. J is TRBJ1-2 and V is TRBV20-1; TRBD1 matches 11 bases. Germline CDR1 reads DFQATT; CDR2 reads SNEGSKA (reference sequence). The junction had 7 bases not matched to a gene; V was cut back by 5 bases and J by 8 bases. The CDR3 is 13 amino acids. CDR3 protein: CSASGQGAQGYTF. CDR3 nucleotide sequence: TGCAGTGCTTCCGGACAGGGGGCTCAGGGCTACACCTTC.

This clonotype has a single count. The chain has TRBV4-1 and TRBJ2-2, with D uncertain. Germline-derived CDR1 and CDR2 are MGHRA and YSYEKL. V lost 1 base to trimming and J lost 1 base, with 13 bases between them. CDR3 size: 17 residues. This chain's CDR3 is CASSQGMGGGNTGELFF. The CDR3 coding sequence is TGCGCCAGCAGCCAAGGAATGGGTGGCGGGAACACCGGGGAGCTGTTTTTT.

This clonotype was observed a handful of times. The chain uses TRBV6-1 and TRBJ1-2; 7 nucleotides match TRBD1. After removal of 7 bases from V and 4 bases from J, the junction contained 9 bases not matched to a gene. CDR3 length equals 14 residues. Germline V gene lookup returns CDR1 MNHNS and CDR2 SASEGT. The CDR3 nucleotides read TGTGCCAGCAATCCGGGACAGAGGTCCTATGGCTACACCTTC. The encoded protein is CASNPGQRSYGYTF.

This clonotype turned up a few times. This chain uses TRBV18 with TRBJ2-7; the D gene is possibly TRBD1 (7 bases). CDR1 is KGHSH, CDR2 LQKENI, per germline. V was cut by 6 bases and J by 3 bases, with 24 bases left in between. The CDR3 contains 17 residues. CDR3 DNA: TGTGCCAGCTCGAACCTCGCCGGAGGGGGCGAAAACTACGAGCAGTACTTC. It translates to CASSNLAGGGENYEQYF.

The chain combines TRBV20-1 with TRBJ2-1, with D possibly called TRBD1 or TRBD2 (5 bases each). V was trimmed by 0 bases and J by 2 bases, leaving 14 bases between them. This CDR3 contains 16 residues. In germline, CDR1 is DFQATT, CDR2 SNEGSKA (reference sequence). The CDR3 nucleotides are TGCAGTGCTAGAGAGAGCCGGGGCGGCCCCTACAATGAGCAGTTCTTC. Amino acid sequence: CSARESRGGPYNEQFF.

This clonotype showed up many times. The chain has TRBV2 and TRBJ2-7; 10 bases are a match to TRBD1. Germline trimming cut 6 bases from V and 0 bases from J; bases unmatched to any gene: 2. Germline V lookup: CDR1 SNHLY, CDR2 FYNNEI. The CDR3 spans 14 residues. The CDR3 reads CASRDRGNSYEQYF. The CDR3 DNA reads as TGTGCCAGCAGGGACAGGGGGAACTCCTACGAGCAGTACTTC.

This clonotype was found many times. The chain employs TRBV2 and TRBJ1-5; 11 bases map to TRBD1. Germline V lookup: CDR1 SNHLY, CDR2 FYNNEI. V gave up 8 bases and J gave up 5 bases; unmatched junction bases: 8. The CDR3 spans 15 residues. CDR3 in amino acids: CASCWDRGIDQPQHF. CDR3 nucleotides: TGTGCCAGCTGTTGGGACAGGGGGATTGATCAGCCCCAGCATTTT.

V is TRBV13 and J is TRBJ2-5; TRBD2 is a possible D gene (5 bases). Germline values: CDR1 PRHDT, CDR2 FYEKMQ (reference sequence). The V and J ends lost 2 bases and 0 bases respectively, with 16 bases between them. CDR3 size: 17 residues. CDR3 coding DNA: TGTGCCAGCAGCTTATTGAAAAAAGAGGGCGACCAAGAGACCCAGTACTTC. It is translated as CASSLLKKEGDQETQYF. The whole variable domain, remainder taken from reference TRBV13 and TRBJ2-5, is AAGVIQSPRHLIKEKRETATLKCYPIPRHDTVYWYQQGPGQDPQFLISFYEKMQSDKGSIPDRFSAQQFSDYHSELNMSSLELGDSALYFCASSLLKKEGDQETQYFGPGTRLLVL.

The sample holds many counts of this clonotype. The rearrangement links TRBV18 to TRBJ2-7, with 8 bases identical to TRBD1. The trim removed 2 bases at V and 5 bases at J, leaving 5 bases unmatched. The CDR3 has 14 residues. Germline V gives CDR1 KGHSH, CDR2 LQKENI. The CDR3 spells CASSPWTGQDEQYF. For the CDR3, the DNA is TGTGCCAGCTCACCATGGACAGGGCAGGACGAGCAGTACTTC.

This rearrangement joins TRBV20-1 to TRBJ2-3; 9 nucleotides align to TRBD2. CDR1 and CDR2 from the germline V gene are DFQATT and SNEGSKA (reference sequence). V was clipped by 5 bases and J by 2 bases; unmatched bases: 8. This CDR3 comprises 15 residues. The DNA for the CDR3 is TGCAGTGCTCCTCCTAGCGGGAAGATCACAGATACGCAGTATTTT. Residues: CSAPPSGKITDTQYF.

This clonotype occurred many times. The chain combines TRBV14 with TRBJ2-2; TRBD1 aligns across 7 bases. Germline CDR1 is SGHDN and CDR2 is FVKESK. With V trimmed by 3 bases and J by 4 bases, 8 bases remained unmatched. The CDR3 is 16 residues long. The CDR3 DNA reads as TGTGCCAGCAGCCATACAGGGGCACACACCACCGGGGAGCTGTTTTTT. Protein: CASSHTGAHTTGELFF.

This clonotype was seen a handful of times. The chain uses TRBV6-2 or TRBV6-3 and TRBJ1-1, with unresolved D. Trimming removed 1 base from V and 11 bases from J, with 5 bases in between. The CDR3 loop spans 10 amino acids. Germline V lookup: CDR1 MNHEY, CDR2 SVGEGT. For the CDR3, the DNA is TGTGCCAGCAGTTACTATTCGGCTTTCTTT. Its protein product is CASSYYSAFF.

This clonotype has only a few counts. The rearrangement uses TRBV27 and TRBJ1-5; D ambiguous. V was shortened by 2 bases and J by 5 bases, with 10 bases between the two germline ends. Germline V lookup: CDR1 MNHEY, CDR2 SMNVEV (reference sequence). This CDR3 is 14 amino acids long. CDR3 residues: CASSLAGDHQPQHF. Here the CDR3 DNA reads TGTGCCAGCAGTTTAGCCGGAGACCATCAGCCCCAGCATTTT.

As for this clonotype: This clone may be a read error of a much larger clone one base away. The rearrangement uses TRBV3-1 and TRBJ2-2; the D is unclear. The germline CDR1 and CDR2 sequences are LGHDT and YNNKEL (reference sequence). This CDR3 region has 12 residues. CDR3 nucleotide sequence: TGTGCCAACAGCCAACGCACCGGGGAGCTGTTTTTT. Protein sequence: CANSQRTGELFF.

This clonotype was seen only a few times. This chain joins TRBV5-1 and TRBJ1-3; weak D call: TRBD1 (6 bases). Trimming cost V 0 bases and J 0 bases, with 7 bases left between them. CDR3 length equals 15 residues. From germline, CDR1 is SGHRS and CDR2 YFSETQ. CDR3 sequence reads: CASSLEQGSGNTIYF. DNA for the CDR3: TGCGCCAGCAGCTTGGAACAGGGCTCTGGAAACACCATATATTTT.

This clonotype was picked up many times. CDR3 coding DNA: TGTGCCAGCAGCTTAGTGTATGAGCAGTTCTTC. This sequence encodes CASSLVYEQFF. V is TRBV11-2 and J is TRBJ2-1; no reliable D call. Per the germline V gene, CDR1 is SGHAT and CDR2 is FQNNGV. CDR3 length: 11 amino acids. V gave up 1 base and J gave up 8 bases, with 3 bases separating them.